The 22 T cell receptor beta chains reported below all come from one sample, sequenced in a study of shared clonotypes between healthy human individuals. Clones were read by immunoSEQ multiplex PCR, and TCRdb kept only the in-frame ones, dropping some. The sample carries some 1 million clones, about 76% recorded once. Sequencing was carried out using memory CD4+ T cells sorted from blood. Subset given: CD45RA-negative fraction. These receptors all come from a man aged 18-30 years in good health.

This clone was seen many times. The chain recombines TRBV19 with TRBJ1-1; no clear D. The CDR3 length is 14 residues. Germline values: CDR1 LNHDA, CDR2 SQIVND (reference sequence). V was clipped by 3 bases and J by 0 bases, with 8 bases between them. The CDR3 nucleotides read TGTGCCAGTAGTATCTCAAGGGTGAACACTGAAGCTTTCTTT. Residues: CASSISRVNTEAFF.

The chain combines TRBV6-5 with TRBJ2-7; D uncertain. The germline gives CDR1 MNHEY, CDR2 SVGAGI. Trimming left V 6 bases short and J 2 bases short, with 14 bases between. The CDR3 runs to 14 residues. CDR3 sequence reads: CASSNTLGTYEQYF. The CDR3 nucleotides read TGTGCCAGCAGCAACACTCTCGGTACCTACGAGCAGTACTTC.

In this sample, this clone turned up a few times. The chain employs TRBV19 and TRBJ2-5; D perhaps matches TRBD1 (6 bases). Trimming took 2 bases from V and 5 from J, leaving 9 bases between them. This CDR3 is built from 13 residues. Per the germline V gene, CDR1 is LNHDA and CDR2 is SQIVND (reference sequence). The CDR3 here is CASSITGWETQYF. The CDR3 DNA reads as TGTGCCAGTAGTATAACAGGGTGGGAGACCCAGTACTTC.

This chain connects TRBV14 to TRBJ1-6; 7 nucleotides align to TRBD1. The germline V gene encodes CDR1 SGHDN and CDR2 FVKESK. Trimming removed 0 bases from V and 3 bases from J; junction bases left unmatched: 8. The CDR3 is made up of 18 amino acids. The CDR3 loop reads CASSQENAQGIYNSPLHF. As DNA, the CDR3 is TGTGCCAGCAGCCAAGAAAATGCACAGGGGATCTATAATTCACCCCTCCACTTT. Using reference TRBV14 and TRBJ1-6 for the parts outside the CDR3, the full variable domain is EAGVTQFPSHSVIEKGQTVTLRCDPISGHDNLYWYRRVMGKEIKFLLHFVKESKQDESGMPNNRFLAERTGGTYSTLKVQPAELEDSGVYFCASSQENAQGIYNSPLHFGNGTRLTVT.

This clone came up many times. The chain links TRBV5-1 to TRBJ1-3, with D possibly matching TRBD1 (6 bases). Germline V gives CDR1 SGHRS, CDR2 YFSETQ. This CDR3 region has 15 residues. The V gene lost 5 bases and the J gene lost 4 bases, with 16 bases spanning the gap. CDR3 in amino acids: CASSDGRGPGNTIYF. The CDR3 DNA reads TGCGCCAGCAGTGATGGACGGGGGCCCGGAAACACCATATATTTT.

The table lists this clone with a few counts. The chain recombines TRBV5-6 with TRBJ1-1; the D is unclear. Trimming took off 0 bases at V and 10 bases at J, with 16 bases between the two ends. This CDR3 contains 14 residues. Germline assignment: CDR1 SGHDT and CDR2 YYEEEE. The CDR3 region has the DNA TGTGCCAGCAGCTTGGAGACCGCCGGGGTTGGAGCTTTCTTT. It is translated as CASSLETAGVGAFF. Full variable domain (missing parts from reference TRBV5-6 and TRBJ1-1): DAGVTQSPTHLIKTRGQQVTLRCSPKSGHDTVSWYQQALGQGPQFIFQYYEEEERQRGNFPDRFSGHQFPNYSSELNVNALLLGDSALYLCASSLETAGVGAFFGQGTRLTVV.

This clone was counted many times. V is TRBV11-2 and J is TRBJ2-3; D is uncertain. The CDR3 is 14 residues long. The germline V gene encodes CDR1 SGHAT and CDR2 FQNNGV. V was pared by 1 base and J by 6 bases, with 11 bases between. CDR3 nucleotides: TGTGCCAGCAGCTTAGCTCAAGCTCGGGATACGCAGTATTTT. Protein: CASSLAQARDTQYF.

This chain connects TRBV15 to TRBJ2-5; D is possibly TRBD1 or TRBD2 (5 bases each). The CDR3 contains 19 residues. Trimming took off 0 bases at V and 5 bases at J, with 25 bases between the two ends. Germline CDR1 and CDR2: LNHNV and YYDKDF (reference sequence). The CDR3 DNA reads TGTGCCACCAGCAGAGATGGGGCTAGCAGTCATTTTAACCCGGAGACCCAGTACTTC. It is translated as CATSRDGASSHFNPETQYF.

The chain recombines TRBV5-6 with TRBJ1-5; TRBD1 matches 12 bases. This CDR3 is built from 16 residues. The V segment lost 4 bases and the J segment 7 bases; nucleotides outside the gene matches: 9. Germline CDR1 SGHDT, CDR2 YYEEEE. CDR3 amino acids: CASSTKTGQGAQPQHF. CDR3 DNA sequence: TGTGCCAGCAGCACCAAAACGGGACAGGGGGCACAGCCCCAGCATTTT. The full variable domain, its missing parts supplied by reference TRBV5-6 and TRBJ1-5, is DAGVTQSPTHLIKTRGQQVTLRCSPKSGHDTVSWYQQALGQGPQFIFQYYEEEERQRGNFPDRFSGHQFPNYSSELNVNALLLGDSALYLCASSTKTGQGAQPQHFGDGTRLSIL.

The V call is TRBV5-1, the J call TRBJ1-3; perhaps TRBD1 as D (6 bases). Trimming took off 0 bases at V and 4 bases at J, with 11 bases between the two ends. The CDR3 runs to 15 residues. The germline gives CDR1 SGHRS, CDR2 YFSETQ. CDR3 loop: CASSLGTGQGNTIYF. CDR3 in DNA: TGCGCCAGCAGCTTGGGTACAGGGCAAGGAAACACCATATATTTT. Full variable domain (remainder filled in from reference TRBV5-1 and TRBJ1-3): KAGVTQTPRYLIKTRGQQVTLSCSPISGHRSVSWYQQTPGQGLQFLFEYFSETQRNKGNFPGRFSGRQFSNSRSEMNVSTLELGDSALYLCASSLGTGQGNTIYFGEGSWLTVV.

The chain uses TRBV5-4 and TRBJ2-5; D remains ambiguous. This CDR3 has 15 amino acids. From germline, CDR1 is SGHNT and CDR2 YYREEE (reference sequence). V was clipped by 2 bases and J by 2 bases, with 13 bases between them. CDR3: CASSLPRAEQETQYF. The CDR3 DNA is TGTGCCAGCAGCTTACCCCGGGCCGAGCAAGAGACCCAGTACTTC.

Turning to this clone: A read error is likely here: a far larger clone is one base away. J is TRBJ2-5 and V is TRBV9, with D possibly TRBD2 on 7 matching bases. CDR1 is SGDLS and CDR2 is YYNGEE in the germline V gene. Trimming removed 3 bases from V and 5 bases from J, with 11 bases in between. The CDR3 is 13 amino acids. The CDR3, as DNA: TGTGCCAGCAGCGGGGGGGGCCGGGAGACCCAGTACTTC. This translates into CASSGGGRETQYF. The whole variable domain, filled in from reference TRBV9 and TRBJ2-5, reads DSGVTQTPKHLITATGQRVTLRCSPRSGDLSVYWYQQSLDQGLQFLIQYYNGEERAKGNILERFSAQQFPDLHSELNLSSLELGDSALYFCASSGGGRETQYFGPGTRLLVL.

The rearrangement joins TRBV5-1 to TRBJ2-5, with D hard to call. This CDR3 contains 13 residues. Trimming stripped 0 bases from V and 9 bases from J, with 12 bases between. Germline V gene data show CDR1 as SGHRS and CDR2 as YFSETQ. The CDR3 region has the DNA TGCGCCAGCAGCTTGGAACGGTCTCAGGCCCAGTACTTC. Translated, it gives CASSLERSQAQYF. Together with reference TRBV5-1 and TRBJ2-5, the CDR3 gives the full variable domain: KAGVTQTPRYLIKTRGQQVTLSCSPISGHRSVSWYQQTPGQGLQFLFEYFSETQRNKGNFPGRFSGRQFSNSRSEMNVSTLELGDSALYLCASSLERSQAQYFGPGTRLLVL.

The CDR3 is CASSYSGGPGNTIYF. CDR3 nucleotides: TGTGCCAGCAGTTACTCGGGCGGGCCTGGAAACACCATATATTTT. The chain is built from TRBV6-5 and TRBJ1-3; D is ambiguous. Germline-derived CDR1 and CDR2 are MNHEY and SVGAGI. The CDR3 has 15 residues. Trimming left V 0 bases short and J 2 bases short, with 8 bases between.

The rearrangement uses TRBV9 and TRBJ2-3, with TRBD2 identical over 10 bases. V lost 4 bases to trimming and J lost 1 base; unmatched junction nucleotides: 9. Germline-derived CDR1 and CDR2 are SGDLS and YYNGEE. This CDR3 has 17 residues. CDR3 nucleotide sequence: TGTGCCAGCAGCCACAAGCTGACTAGCGGGCGCACAGATACGCAGTATTTT. This translates into CASSHKLTSGRTDTQYF.

V usage is TRBV6-1 and J usage is TRBJ2-3; 7 nucleotides match TRBD1. Germline V gives CDR1 MNHNS, CDR2 SASEGT. Trimming cost V 6 bases and J 1 base; bases outside gene matches: 7. The CDR3 sequence is 15 residues long. The CDR3 is CASRTGSYGTDTQYF. CDR3 sequence (DNA): TGTGCCAGCAGGACAGGGAGTTACGGCACAGATACGCAGTATTTT.

The rearrangement joins TRBV7-9 to TRBJ1-4; D possibly corresponds to TRBD1 (5 bases). V was trimmed by 1 base and J by 8 bases, leaving 20 bases between them. Germline lookup yields CDR1 SEHNR and CDR2 FQNEAQ (reference sequence). The CDR3 spans 17 residues. The DNA for the CDR3 is TGTGCCAGCAGCTTAGGAGACGGGACCCCTCGGGGAGAAAAACTGTTTTTT. Residues: CASSLGDGTPRGEKLFF. The full variable domain, its missing parts supplied by reference TRBV7-9 and TRBJ1-4, is DTGVSQNPRHKITKRGQNVTFRCDPISEHNRLYWYRQTLGQGPEFLTYFQNEAQLEKSRLLSDRFSAERPKGSFSTLEIQRTEQGDSAMYLCASSLGDGTPRGEKLFFGSGTQLSVL.

This chain joins TRBV14 and TRBJ2-5, with D possibly TRBD1 on 6 matching bases. CDR1 is SGHDN, CDR2 FVKESK, per germline. This CDR3 is 14 amino acids long. V was cut by 4 bases and J by 5 bases, with 14 bases left in between. The DNA for the CDR3 is TGTGCCAGCAGCCCCGGTTTGGGGGCTGAGACCCAGTACTTC. Its translation: CASSPGLGAETQYF. The full variable domain, its missing parts supplied by reference TRBV14 and TRBJ2-5, is EAGVTQFPSHSVIEKGQTVTLRCDPISGHDNLYWYRRVMGKEIKFLLHFVKESKQDESGMPNNRFLAERTGGTYSTLKVQPAELEDSGVYFCASSPGLGAETQYFGPGTRLLVL.

The V gene is TRBV7-2, the J gene TRBJ2-1; D may be TRBD2 (5 bases). The germline V gene has CDR1 SGHTA and CDR2 FQGNSA. Trimming removed 6 bases from V and 7 bases from J, with 13 bases in between. The CDR3 loop spans 13 amino acids. Here the CDR3 DNA reads TGTGCCAGCAGTCGCGCCGAGCGGAATGAGCAGTTCTTC. Residues: CASSRAERNEQFF.

On this clone: This probably arose from a read error, given a far larger clone one base away. The sample has other DNA sequences that encode this CDR3 too. This rearrangement joins TRBV18 to TRBJ1-1, with 9 bases fitting TRBD1. With 4 bases clipped from V and 3 bases from J, the junction kept 0 bases outside the gene matches. CDR3 length: 13 residues. Germline loops: CDR1 KGHSH, CDR2 LQKENI. CDR3 protein: CASSRDRDTEAFF. CDR3 nucleotide sequence: TGTGCCAGCTCACGGGACAGGGACACTGAAGCTTTCTTT.

The V gene is TRBV5-1, the J gene TRBJ1-6; D uncertain. The CDR3 covers 15 residues. Germline lookup yields CDR1 SGHRS and CDR2 YFSETQ. Trimming cost V 1 base and J 4 bases, with 9 bases left between them. CDR3 sequence: CASSLSSGYNSPLHF. The CDR3 bases are TGCGCCAGCAGCTTGTCATCGGGGTATAATTCACCCCTCCACTTT.

The chain is built from TRBV4-3 and TRBJ2-1; 7 bases are a match to TRBD2. Trimming at V came to 0 bases and at J to 7 bases, leaving 15 bases not matched to a gene. Germline values: CDR1 LGHNA, CDR2 YSLEER. This CDR3 is 18 amino acids long. The CDR3 reads CASSQDPPAGSPFNEQFF. CDR3 in DNA: TGCGCCAGCAGCCAAGATCCCCCAGCGGGGTCACCCTTTAATGAGCAGTTCTTC.